This record covers a single T cell receptor beta chain. This sample was included in a study of regulatory T cells in long-lasting Graves disease. Time point reported: newly diagnosed GD, antithyroid drugs for less than 3 months. TCR sequences were obtained from RNA taken from PBMCs. American Thyroid Association guidelines defined how Graves' disease was diagnosed. In building TCR beta libraries, iRepertoire HTBI primers were used together with Arm-PCR of CDR3 regions. TCRdb re-called the multiplex PCR reads through MiXCR, storing one row per CDR3 protein. Among some 460,000 distinct CDR3 sequences listed, roughly 16% were seen once. This CDR3 has 17 residues. V lost 4 bases, J lost 1 base, and 10 bases stayed unmatched. Germline-derived CDR1 and CDR2 are LNHDA and SQIVND (reference sequence). The data also belong to a second study, concerning T cells in Graves' hyperthyroidism and ophthalmopathy.

The sequences come from peripheral blood mononuclear cells (PBMCs), collected at new diagnosis, from a patient treated with antithyroid drugs. This TCR was recovered from a man aged 35 to 55 with Graves disease. The chain links TRBV19 to TRBJ2-3; 8 bases are a match to TRBD2. CDR3 coding DNA: TGTGCCAGTAGTAGCCTCGGGGGGGACGGCCGCACAGATACGCAGTATTTT. This codes for CASSSLGGDGRTDTQYF.